The present entry profiles one TCR beta chain with its context. Its antigen is as yet unknown. The CDR3 covers 14 residues. Per germline, CDR1 GTSNPN and CDR2 SVGIG (reference sequence). V gave up 3 bases and J gave up 5 bases, with 14 bases separating them. The entry originates in a study of cytomegalovirus exposure and HLA in healthy donors. Study context: The 95 million to 120 million unique TCR beta sequences, from about 170 million T cells, were found by an earlier analysis. Regarding the study as a whole: Analyses of presence/absence relied on an assumption of roughly uniform sequencing depth across donors. According to an earlier analysis, most TCR beta V segments yielded productive rearrangements about 87% or about 30% of the time. V segments that were indistinguishable, TRBV6-2 and TRBV6-3 among them, were omitted from analysis.

It was with 60 Vbeta and 13 Jbeta primers that the PCR ran. Libraries were prepared by immunoSEQ multiplex PCR; TCRdb keeps only in-frame clonotypes and omits some of them. The sample lists 120,000 to 150,000 clones, about 72% occurring once. The receptor's source is a man aged 40-50 years in good health and CMV-seronegative. Sequenced material: PBMCs. The chain uses TRBV30 and TRBJ1-5; D may be TRBD1 (6 bases). The CDR3 DNA reads as TGTGCCTGGAGAGGGTTGGGGGCCGATCAGCCCCAGCATTTT. Its protein product is CAWRGLGADQPQHF.